The source of this TCR beta chain is a study of blood T cell repertoires in COVID-19. Across the study: COVID-19 samples, acute and convalescent, were from the United States, Italy and Spain. Sources were T cells, B-cell-depleted T cells, or PBMCs; the material itself was cDNA or gDNA.

Methods used by the authors: Reference gene primer amplification yielded estimated nucleated cell counts. Sequencing used immunoSEQ multiplex PCR; TCRdb keeps in-frame clones, though not all of them. V, J and clone size are those of that table, while D and trimming were read from the DNA. The sample shows 240,000 or so clones, approximately 85% of them seen only once. Germline V CDR1 and CDR2: SGHVS, FQNEAQ. V lost 5 bases and J 7 bases, leaving 11 bases between the germline ends. The CDR3 contains 12 residues. The clonotype originates from a man older than 75 with acute or convalescent COVID-19. The chain uses TRBV7-8 and TRBJ1-1; maybe TRBD1 (6 bases). The source material was peripheral blood. The CDR3: CASSPGQFEAFF. The CDR3 nucleotides read TGTGCCAGCAGCCCAGGACAGTTTGAAGCTTTCTTT.